Shown below are 3 T cell receptor beta chains from a single sample sequenced in a study of T cells in severe cutaneous drug reactions. Sequenced patients had Stevens-Johnson syndrome or toxic epidermal necrolysis caused by carbamazepine. The iRepertoire multiplex PCR system with TCR subtype-specific primers built both bulk and single-cell libraries. TCRdb reprocessed the multiplex PCR reads and keeps a single row for each CDR3 protein, giving no DNA. This listing includes approximately 6,900 distinct CDR3 sequences. What was sequenced was cells from a skin blister. These receptors all come from a human donor with toxic epidermal necrolysis, a severe cutaneous drug reaction.

This chain connects TRBV13 to TRBJ2-7; the D gene TCRdb calls, TRBD2, cannot be checked with no DNA. The CDR3 totals 18 residues. The V gene's germline CDR1 is PRHDT and CDR2 FYEKMQ (reference sequence). This CDR3 is CASSSEGLAGGPAYEQYF.

This chain uses TRBV28 with TRBJ1-5. From germline, CDR1 is MDHEN and CDR2 SYDVKM. This CDR3 is built from 12 residues. The CDR3 loop reads CASSPPRGPQHF.

The chain is built from TRBV4-1 and TRBJ1-5. CDR1 is MGHRA and CDR2 is YSYEKL in the germline V gene. The CDR3 has 15 residues. The CDR3 here is CASSQEGLGGKPQHF.